This T cell receptor beta chain comes out of a study of T cell repertoires in cytomegalovirus infection. Across the study: An indication of both CMV infection and matching HLA type came from public TCR beta signatures.

The ends lost 5 bases at V and 2 bases at J; junction bases unmatched: 5. CDR1 and CDR2 from the germline V gene are LNHNV and YYDKDF (reference sequence). The CDR3 runs to 14 residues. This clonotype occurred once. No antigen is known for it. TCRdb called the reads again in MiXCR, with one record for every CDR3 protein. The sample has around 710,000 distinct CDR3 sequences, about 28% seen once. This sample comprised cultured CD8+ T cells from PBMCs, obtained from culture after CMV antigen stimulation. The sequence derives from a human donor in good health (CMV status not recorded). Some clones in this sample may be carry-over from other donors' samples. The genes are TRBV15 and TRBJ2-7, with 8 bases aligning to TRBD1. CDR3 in DNA: TGTGCCACCAGCCAGGACAGGGCGGCCTACGAGCAGTACTTC. The encoded protein is CATSQDRAAYEQYF.